This T cell receptor beta chain was captured in a study of blood T cell repertoires in COVID-19. Whole-study context: Both acute and convalescent COVID-19 samples were obtained from the United States, Italy and Spain. In each case, the material was cDNA or gDNA derived from T cells, B-cell-depleted T cells, or PBMCs.

In the original workflow: Reference gene primer amplification gave nucleated cell count estimates. Assay used: immunoSEQ multiplex PCR; TCRdb lists only in-frame clones, some missing. Clonal size and the V and J genes are those of that table, whereas D and trimming came from the DNA. Here the sample spans 300,000 to 450,000 clones, approximately 81% being singletons. The length of the CDR3 is 13 residues. Germline V gives CDR1 MNHEY, CDR2 SMNVEV (reference sequence). Trimming left V 6 bases short and J 7 bases short, with 12 bases between. V is TRBV27 and J is TRBJ1-4; D is undetermined. Sequencing was performed on peripheral blood. The TCR was taken from a woman aged 18-29 years with acute or convalescent COVID-19. Here the CDR3 DNA reads TGTGCCAGCAGGGCAAAAAATTTTGAAAAACTGTTTTTT. Encoded protein: CASRAKNFEKLFF.